This T cell receptor beta chain was retrieved from a study of response to subunit inactivated influenza vaccine. Each CDR3 protein is one row after TCRdb ran MiXCR on the RT-PCR reads. The repertoire has 800,000 to 1,000,000 distinct CDR3 sequences, 21% of them found once; the top ten carry 10% to 13%. CDR3 length: 16 amino acids. The V and J ends lost 4 bases and 5 bases respectively, with 21 bases between them. From germline, CDR1 is LGHNA and CDR2 YNFKEQ. The receptor comes from a man aged 45-65 years who received an inactivated influenza vaccine. Sequencing used PBMCs from blood, obtained around 5 days after vaccination. The chain uses TRBV4-2 and TRBJ2-7, with D perhaps matching TRBD1 or TRBD2 (5 bases each). Here the CDR3 reads CASSRGEKPQVDEQYF. In nucleotides, the CDR3 is TGTGCCAGCAGCCGAGGGGAGAAACCACAGGTTGACGAGCAGTACTTC.